The TCR beta chain described here comes from a study of beta chain features in type 1 diabetes. Whole-study context: All of the samples together had roughly 110 million sorted cells examined.

Expressed TCRB transcripts were sequenced because the entire RNA isolate underwent reverse transcription. Naive, central memory and regulatory T cell samples averaged about 3.57 million reads. Here immunoSEQ multiplex PCR was the method, and the copy in TCRdb shows in-frame clones only, minus some. Of 860,000 or so clones in the sample, 17% are singletons; the top ten hold 0.02% to 0.025%. Stem cell-like memory, regulatory, central memory and naive CD4+ cells were sorted via CD45RO/CCR7/CD25/CD127/CD95/CD27. V gave up 11 bases and J gave up 3 bases, with 8 bases separating them. CDR1 and CDR2 from the germline V gene are MNHNS and SASEGT. CDR3 size: 11 residues. Only a few counts were recorded for this clone.

The sequenced sample consisted of naive CD4+ T cells from blood. The TCR originated in a woman under 30 in good health. The chain combines TRBV6-1 with TRBJ2-4; D is unclear. The CDR3 bases are TGTGCCTCCAGAGTCAAAAACATTCAGTACTTC. Amino acid sequence: CASRVKNIQYF.